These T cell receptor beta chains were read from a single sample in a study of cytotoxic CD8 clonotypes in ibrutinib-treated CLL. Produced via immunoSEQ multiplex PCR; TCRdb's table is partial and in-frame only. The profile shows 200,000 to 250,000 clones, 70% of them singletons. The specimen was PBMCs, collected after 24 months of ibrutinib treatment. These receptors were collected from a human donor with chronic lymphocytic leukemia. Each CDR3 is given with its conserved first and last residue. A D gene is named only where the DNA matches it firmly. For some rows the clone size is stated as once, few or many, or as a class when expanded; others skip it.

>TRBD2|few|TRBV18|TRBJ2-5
CASSNHAGREETQYF
TGTGCCAGCTCAAACCACGCAGGGCGGGAGGAGACCCAGTACTTC
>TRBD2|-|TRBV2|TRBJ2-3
CASRPGTTGTDTQYF
TGTGCCAGCAGACCCGGGACTACCGGCACAGATACGCAGTATTTT
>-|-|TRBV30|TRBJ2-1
CAWKVQEQFF
TGTGCCTGGAAAGTCCAGGAGCAGTTCTTC
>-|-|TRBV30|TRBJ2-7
CAWSLGPVYEQYF
TGTGCCTGGAGCTTGGGACCAGTCTACGAGCAGTACTTC
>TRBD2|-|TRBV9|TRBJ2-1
CASSVVLAGGTGEQFF
TGTGCCAGCAGCGTAGTGCTAGCGGGAGGGACAGGTGAGCAGTTCTTC
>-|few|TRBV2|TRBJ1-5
CASRGGSGGQPQHF
TGTGCCAGCAGAGGCGGGTCAGGAGGTCAGCCCCAGCATTTT
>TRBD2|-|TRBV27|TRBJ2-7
CASSHQTSGSYEQYF
TGTGCCAGCAGTCACCAAACTAGCGGGAGCTACGAGCAGTACTTC
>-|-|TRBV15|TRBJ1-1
CATSKSRGGAATEAFF
TGTGCCACCAGTAAATCAAGGGGGGGCGCGGCAACTGAAGCTTTCTTT
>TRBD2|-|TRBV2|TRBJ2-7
CASSGLAGSEQYF
TGTGCCAGCAGTGGACTAGCGGGAAGCGAGCAGTACTTC
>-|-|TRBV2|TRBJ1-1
CASSPQGDTEAFF
TGTGCCAGCTCCCCACAGGGAGACACTGAAGCTTTCTTT
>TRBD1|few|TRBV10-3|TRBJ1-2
CAISGMQGANYGYTF
TGTGCCATCAGTGGAATGCAGGGGGCCAACTATGGCTACACCTTC
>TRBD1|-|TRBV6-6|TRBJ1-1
CASSDVTGNSPEAFF
TGTGCCAGCAGTGATGTGACAGGGAATTCTCCTGAAGCTTTCTTT
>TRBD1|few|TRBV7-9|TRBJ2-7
CASSSTGTASYEQYF
TGTGCCAGCAGCTCTACCGGGACAGCGTCCTACGAGCAGTACTTC
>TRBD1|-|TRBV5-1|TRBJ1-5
CASSLQGQGHQPQHF
TGCGCCAGCAGCTTGCAAGGACAGGGCCATCAGCCCCAGCATTTT
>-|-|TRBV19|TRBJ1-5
CASTFTDRALNQPQHF
TGTGCCAGTACTTTCACGGACAGAGCCTTAAATCAGCCCCAGCATTTT